The sequence of this T cell receptor beta chain was determined in a study of T-cell memory formation after mild COVID-19. Germline V CDR1 and CDR2: SGHVS, FQNEAQ. Trimming removed 10 bases at V and 6 bases at J, with 9 bases between. The CDR3 runs 11 residues. Only a few counts were recorded for this clonotype. Its antigen is as yet unknown. General observations from the study: Nothing showed for sure that second-wave clones peaking on day 37 were SARS-CoV-2 specific.

TCRdb reprocessed the 5' RACE reads via MiXCR and lists one record per CDR3 protein. The table includes around 250,000 distinct CDR3 sequences, around 15% detected once. V is TRBV7-8 and J is TRBJ2-2, with D unclear. This receptor was taken from a man aged 18 to 29 who had mild COVID-19 (a few samples of this study predate the infection). Cell type and time point are not known. Sequencing was performed on PBMCs or a T cell subset sorted from them (not recorded which). Here the CDR3 DNA reads TGTGCCACCAATAGGGCCGGGGAGCTGTTTTTT. It encodes CATNRAGELFF. Looking up the rest from reference TRBV7-8 and TRBJ2-2 gives the full variable domain: GAGVSQSPRYKVAKRGQDVALRCDPISGHVSLFWYQQALGQGPEFLTYFQNEAQLDKSGLPSDRFFAERPEGSVSTLKIQRTQQEDSAVYLCATNRAGELFFGEGSRLTVL.